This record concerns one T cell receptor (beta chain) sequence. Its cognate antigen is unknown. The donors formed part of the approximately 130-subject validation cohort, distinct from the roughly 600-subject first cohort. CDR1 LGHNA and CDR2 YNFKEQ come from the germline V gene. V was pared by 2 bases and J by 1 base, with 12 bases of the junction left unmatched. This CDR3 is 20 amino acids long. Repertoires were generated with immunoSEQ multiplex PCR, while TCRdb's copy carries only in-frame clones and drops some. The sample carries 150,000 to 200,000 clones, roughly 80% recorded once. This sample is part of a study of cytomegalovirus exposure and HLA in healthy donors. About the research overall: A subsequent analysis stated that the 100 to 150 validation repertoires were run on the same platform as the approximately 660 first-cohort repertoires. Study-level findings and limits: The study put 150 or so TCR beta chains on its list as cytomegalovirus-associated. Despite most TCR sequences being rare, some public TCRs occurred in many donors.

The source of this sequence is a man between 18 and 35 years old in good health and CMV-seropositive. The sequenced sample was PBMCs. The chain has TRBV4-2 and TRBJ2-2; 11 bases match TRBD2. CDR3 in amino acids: CASSQRSLAGGGRNTGELFF. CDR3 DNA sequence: TGTGCCAGCAGCCAAAGGAGTCTAGCGGGAGGCGGGAGGAACACCGGGGAGCTGTTTTTT.